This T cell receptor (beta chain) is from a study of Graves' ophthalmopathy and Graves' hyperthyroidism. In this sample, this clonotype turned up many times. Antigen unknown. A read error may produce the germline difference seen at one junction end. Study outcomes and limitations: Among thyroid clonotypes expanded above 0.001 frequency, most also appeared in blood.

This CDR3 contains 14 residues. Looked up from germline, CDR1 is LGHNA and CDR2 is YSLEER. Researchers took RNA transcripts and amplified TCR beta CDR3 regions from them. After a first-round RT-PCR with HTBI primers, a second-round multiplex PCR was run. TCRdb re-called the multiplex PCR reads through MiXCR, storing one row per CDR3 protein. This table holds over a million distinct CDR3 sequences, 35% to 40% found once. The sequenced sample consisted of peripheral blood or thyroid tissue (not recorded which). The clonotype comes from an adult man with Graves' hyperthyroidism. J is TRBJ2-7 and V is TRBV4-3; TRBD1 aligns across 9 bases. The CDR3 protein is CASSQGQGSYEQYF. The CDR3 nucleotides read TGTGCCAGCAGCCAAGGACAGGGGTCCTACGAGCAGTACTTC.